The 9 T cell receptor beta chains presented below share a single source sample, sequenced in a study of T cell changes during pregnancy in multiple sclerosis. Profiling relied on immunoSEQ multiplex PCR, and the TCRdb table lists in-frame clones only, not all of them. Among 35,000 to 40,000 clones listed, 92% were seen once. This specimen consisted of CD8+ T cells from peripheral blood mononuclear cells, obtained in the third trimester of pregnancy. These TCRs come from a female donor with multiple sclerosis, enrolled in a pregnancy study.

The chain is built from TRBV6-1 and TRBJ2-7; tentative D call: TRBD1 (6 bases). The CDR3 runs to 15 residues. Germline V gene sequence: CDR1 MNHNS, CDR2 SASEGT. With 4 bases removed from V and 0 bases from J, the gap between germline ends came to 13 bases. CDR3: CASSVDRPSSYEQYF. The CDR3, as DNA: TGTGCCAGCAGTGTCGACAGGCCGAGCTCCTACGAGCAGTACTTC.

The rearrangement links TRBV21-1 to TRBJ2-7; the DNA was not compared with TRBD1, the D call given in the table. TRBV21-1 is flagged as a pseudogene. This CDR3 comprises 18 residues. CDR3 bases: TGTGCCAGCAGCATCAATCGGCAGGGGGAAGGAAGTGGGAACGAGCAGTACTTC. Translating it yields CASSINRQGEGSGNEQYF.

This chain links TRBV11-2 with TRBJ2-7, with D possibly being TRBD1 (5 bases). V was clipped by 1 base and J by 2 bases, with 9 bases between them. Germline-derived CDR1 and CDR2 are SGHAT and FQNNGV. This CDR3 has 14 residues. The CDR3 DNA is TGTGCCAGCAGCTTAGGGTCAGGGACCTACGAGCAGTACTTC. Amino acids: CASSLGSGTYEQYF. The variable domain in full, completed from reference TRBV11-2 and TRBJ2-7, reads EAGVAQSPRYKIIEKRQSVAFWCNPISGHATLYWYQQILGQGPKLLIQFQNNGVVDDSQLPKDRFSAERLKGVDSTLKIQPAKLEDSAVYLCASSLGSGTYEQYFGPGTRLTVT.

V is TRBV21-1 and J is TRBJ1-2; the D segment call TRBD1 is taken from the table without a DNA check. TRBV21-1 is recorded as a pseudogene. CDR3 size: 14 residues. The CDR3 region has the DNA TGTGCCAGCAGCAAAGACAGGACAGTCTATGGCTACACCTTC. Protein sequence: CASSKDRTVYGYTF.

This chain connects TRBV29-1 to TRBJ2-1; 13 bases align to TRBD2. The germline CDR1 and CDR2 sequences are SQVTM and ANQGSEA. The length of the CDR3 is 14 residues. Trimming took 6 bases from V and 7 from J; bases not matched to a gene: 6. CDR3 sequence: CSVDGTSGTNEQFF. The CDR3, as DNA: TGCAGCGTAGACGGGACTAGCGGGACAAATGAGCAGTTCTTC.

The J gene is TRBJ2-1, the V gene TRBV29-1; D might be TRBD1 (6 bases). With 3 bases removed from V and 5 bases from J, the gap between germline ends came to 20 bases. The CDR3 covers 16 residues. CDR1 and CDR2 (germline): SQVTM, ANQGSEA. The CDR3 region has the DNA TGCAGCGTTGACCACCCTCTTAGACAGGAGAACAATGAGCAGTTCTTC. Translating gives CSVDHPLRQENNEQFF.

This chain joins TRBV7-6 and TRBJ2-1; 9 bases are a match to TRBD1. The length of the CDR3 is 17 residues. The ends lost 5 bases at V and 3 bases at J; junction bases unmatched: 11. Germline lookup yields CDR1 SGHVS and CDR2 FNYEAQ. CDR3 in DNA: TGTGCCAGCAGCCCCGTTACCGGGACAGGGTACTACAATGAGCAGTTCTTC. Amino acids: CASSPVTGTGYYNEQFF.

This chain uses TRBV19 with TRBJ2-2; 7 nucleotides line up with TRBD1. The CDR3 is 14 amino acids. In germline, CDR1 is LNHDA, CDR2 SQIVND (reference sequence). Trimming removed 3 bases from V and 3 bases from J; junction bases left unmatched: 1. The CDR3 DNA follows: TGTGCCAGTAGTATGGACAGGTACACCGGGGAGCTGTTTTTT. This sequence encodes CASSMDRYTGELFF.

This chain joins TRBV19 and TRBJ1-1, with TRBD1 as a possible D gene (6 bases). Germline CDR1 reads LNHDA; CDR2 reads SQIVND (reference sequence). V lost 4 bases and J 0 bases, leaving 15 bases between the germline ends. The CDR3 runs 16 residues. Written as DNA, the CDR3 is TGTGCCAGTAGTACAGGGGACGGCCTCATGAACACTGAAGCTTTCTTT. This gives the protein CASSTGDGLMNTEAFF.